This entry is about one TCR beta chain. Its antigen is unidentified. Researchers used the Oncomine TCR Beta short-read assay to sequence DNA from cultured CD4+ T cells. MiXCR, applied by TCRdb to the PCR reads, yields one record per CDR3 protein. The sample contains more than 15,000 distinct CDR3 sequences, about 45% of which appear only once. The data originate from a study of vaccination and CD4 T cells after COVID-19. Study context: Six men and four women formed the convalescents, two being Hispanic.

The V end lost 6 bases, the J end lost 2 bases, and 17 bases lay between the germline ends. CDR3 length equals 16 residues. CDR1 and CDR2 from the germline V gene are MNHNS and SASEGT. Whole-study results and caveats: The median SARS-CoV-2-reactive clonotype number increased from about 20 to 38, without statistical significance.

Described treatment: roughly 11-day PBMC culture with coronavirus spike peptide pools or control peptides (ViraFEST assay). The clonotype was recovered from a human donor with COVID-19. Sample: cultured CD4+ T cells from blood. V usage is TRBV6-1 and J usage is TRBJ1-5; D remains ambiguous. The CDR3: CASRARRQRGNQPQHF. The CDR3 bases are TGTGCCAGCAGGGCACGACGGCAGCGGGGCAATCAGCCCCAGCATTTT.